Below, one T cell receptor beta chain is given with its context. In the source study's methods: Reference gene primer amplification gave nucleated cell count estimates. Here immunoSEQ multiplex PCR was the method, and the copy in TCRdb shows in-frame clones only, minus some. V and J calls and clone size are those listed in that table; D and trimming were worked out from the DNA. The sample holds 190,000 or so clones; around nine tenths are singletons and the top ten take approximately 0.88%. Per the germline V gene, CDR1 is SNHLY and CDR2 is FYNNEI. Trimming stripped 6 bases from V and 1 base from J, with 15 bases between. The CDR3 has 15 amino acids. This record belongs to a study of blood T cell repertoires in COVID-19.

V is TRBV2 and J is TRBJ2-5; TRBD2 is a possible D gene (5 bases). The sequencing input was peripheral blood. This TCR was recovered from a young woman who had recovered from COVID-19. CDR3 nucleotide sequence: TGTGCCAGCAGGACGAACGCGGGTATCCAAGAGACCCAGTACTTC. Protein: CASRTNAGIQETQYF.